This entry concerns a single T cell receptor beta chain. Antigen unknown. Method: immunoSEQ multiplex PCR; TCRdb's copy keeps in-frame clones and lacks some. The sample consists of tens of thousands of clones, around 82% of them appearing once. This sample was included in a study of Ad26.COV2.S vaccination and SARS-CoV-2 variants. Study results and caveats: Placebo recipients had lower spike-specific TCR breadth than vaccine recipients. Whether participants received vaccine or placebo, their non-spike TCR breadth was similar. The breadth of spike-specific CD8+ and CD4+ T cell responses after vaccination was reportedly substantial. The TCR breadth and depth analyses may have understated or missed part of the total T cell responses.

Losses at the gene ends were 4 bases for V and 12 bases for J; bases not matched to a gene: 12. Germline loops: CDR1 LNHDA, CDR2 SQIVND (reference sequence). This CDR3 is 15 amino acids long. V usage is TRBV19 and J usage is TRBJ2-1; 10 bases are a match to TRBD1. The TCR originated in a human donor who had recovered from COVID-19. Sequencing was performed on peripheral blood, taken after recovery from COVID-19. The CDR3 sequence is CASSRGTGAAVWQFF. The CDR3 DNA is TGTGCCAGTAGTAGAGGGACAGGGGCCGCCGTTTGGCAGTTCTTC.